Each of the 19 T cell receptor beta chains below was sequenced from the same sample in a study of response to subunit inactivated influenza vaccine. TCRdb re-called the RT-PCR reads through MiXCR, storing one row per CDR3 protein. The profile shows about half a million distinct CDR3 sequences, 6.5% to 8% of them singletons. The specimen comprised PBMCs from blood, sampled less than 30 months after vaccination. These TCRs come from a man between 45 and 75 years old who received an inactivated influenza vaccine.

The rearrangement links TRBV4-3 to TRBJ1-6, with a tentative D call TRBD1 (6 bases). Germline V gene data show CDR1 as LGHNA and CDR2 as YSLEER. The CDR3 has 15 residues. The V end was cut by 1 base, the J end by 2 bases, with 6 bases between. The CDR3, as DNA: TGCGCCAGCAGCCAAGGACAGGCCTATAATTCACCCCTCCACTTT. It encodes CASSQGQAYNSPLHF.

The V and J genes are TRBV7-8 and TRBJ2-1; no reliable D call. The CDR3 consists of 13 residues. From germline, CDR1 is SGHVS and CDR2 FQNEAQ. V lost 3 bases and J 9 bases, leaving 12 bases between the germline ends. The DNA for the CDR3 is TGTGCCAGCAGCTTGCCCCCCGTGATTGAGCAGTTCTTC. It translates to CASSLPPVIEQFF. The full variable domain, with the rest looked up from reference TRBV7-8 and TRBJ2-1, is GAGVSQSPRYKVAKRGQDVALRCDPISGHVSLFWYQQALGQGPEFLTYFQNEAQLDKSGLPSDRFFAERPEGSVSTLKIQRTQQEDSAVYLCASSLPPVIEQFFGPGTRLTVL.

This clonotype has a handful of counts. The V call is TRBV28, the J call TRBJ2-3; a possible D gene is TRBD2 (5 bases). Trimming took off 5 bases at V and 3 bases at J, with 21 bases between the two ends. The V gene's germline CDR1 is MDHEN and CDR2 SYDVKM. The length of the CDR3 is 17 residues. In nucleotides, the CDR3 is TGTGCCAGCAGTACTCCCCACGGAGGTCAAAAGACAGATACGCAGTATTTT. It encodes CASSTPHGGQKTDTQYF.

This clonotype was detected ten times or more. The rearrangement uses TRBV27 and TRBJ2-7; 9 bases fit TRBD1. CDR1 is MNHEY, CDR2 SMNVEV, per germline (reference sequence). The V and J ends lost 5 bases and 5 bases, in that order; junction bases with no gene match: 7. The length of the CDR3 is 14 residues. In DNA, the CDR3 is TGTGCCAGCAGTCTTGGGACAGGGTGGGACGAGCAGTACTTC. Protein sequence: CASSLGTGWDEQYF.

This rearrangement joins TRBV7-3 to TRBJ2-3; tentatively, D is TRBD1 or TRBD2 (6 bases each). CDR3 length equals 15 residues. V was shortened by 6 bases and J by 1 base, with 14 bases between the two germline ends. Per the germline V gene, CDR1 is SGHTA and CDR2 is FQGTGA. CDR3 in amino acids: CASSALRGGTDTQYF. CDR3 nucleotide sequence: TGTGCCAGCAGTGCTCTGAGGGGGGGCACAGATACGCAGTATTTT.

This clonotype was recorded at least ten times. J is TRBJ2-3 and V is TRBV4-2; D gene unclear. Germline V gene sequence: CDR1 LGHNA, CDR2 YNFKEQ. V was shortened by 1 base and J by 4 bases, with 12 bases between the two germline ends. CDR3 length: 15 amino acids. The CDR3 DNA is TGTGCCAGCAGCCAAGTTCAGACCTCCTCAGATACGCAGTATTTT. It encodes CASSQVQTSSDTQYF.

The gene calls are TRBV6-2 or TRBV6-3 and TRBJ2-3; 8 positions match TRBD2. CDR3 length equals 16 residues. V gave up 0 bases and J gave up 6 bases; unmatched junction bases: 8. CDR1 MNHEY and CDR2 SVGEGT come from the germline V gene. CDR3 sequence (DNA): TGTGCCAGCAGTTACTCGCCCGGGAGGGCGGGGGATACGCAGTATTTT. Protein sequence: CASSYSPGRAGDTQYF.

This clonotype appeared a few times. J is TRBJ2-1 and V is TRBV4-3, with 13 nucleotides matching TRBD2. V shed 4 bases, J shed 7 bases, and the junction held 10 bases outside the gene matches. Germline loops: CDR1 LGHNA, CDR2 YSLEER. There are 17 residues in the CDR3. This chain's CDR3 is CASSRDRTSGGGNEQFF. The CDR3 nucleotides are TGCGCCAGCAGCCGAGACCGGACTAGCGGGGGAGGTAATGAGCAGTTCTTC.

This clonotype came up a few times. This chain connects TRBV29-1 to TRBJ1-1; 10 bases are a match to TRBD1. The J segment lost 5 bases and the V segment lost 3 bases, leaving 6 bases of the junction unmatched. Germline CDR1 and CDR2: SQVTM and ANQGSEA. The CDR3 spans 14 residues. CDR3 region: CSVEMGTGETEAFF. CDR3 sequence (DNA): TGCAGCGTTGAGATGGGGACAGGGGAGACTGAAGCTTTCTTT.

J is TRBJ2-1 and V is TRBV5-5, with 8 bases fitting TRBD1. The CDR3 totals 15 residues. V gave up 0 bases and J gave up 3 bases; unmatched junction bases: 2. Germline V gives CDR1 SGHKS, CDR2 YYEKEE (reference sequence). As DNA, the CDR3 is TGTGCCAGCAGCTTGGCTACAGGGGGCTACAATGAGCAGTTCTTC. This gives the protein CASSLATGGYNEQFF.

The genes are TRBV27 and TRBJ1-1; the D is unclear. Germline assignment: CDR1 MNHEY and CDR2 SMNVEV (reference sequence). The CDR3 length is 15 residues. The germline V and J ends were trimmed by 2 bases and 0 bases, with 10 bases remaining between them. In DNA, the CDR3 is TGTGCCAGCAGTTTAGGCAGGCCCCTGAACACTGAAGCTTTCTTT. Translating it yields CASSLGRPLNTEAFF.

The table lists this clonotype with many counts. This chain links TRBV12-3 or TRBV12-4 with TRBJ2-1, with a tentative D call TRBD1 (6 bases). Trimming took 5 bases from V and 5 from J, leaving 13 bases between them. The CDR3 spans 14 residues. CDR3 nucleotides: TGTGCCAGCAGTCTGTCGGACAGACACAATGAGCAGTTCTTC. Amino acid sequence: CASSLSDRHNEQFF.

The rearrangement links TRBV30 to TRBJ2-7; D is perhaps TRBD2 (5 bases). CDR3 length: 12 amino acids. V shed 2 bases and J shed 3 bases, with 8 bases lying between them. The V gene's germline CDR1 is GTSNPN and CDR2 SVGIG (reference sequence). For the CDR3, the DNA is TGTGCCTGGAGTCTAGACTACTACGAGCAGTACTTC. As protein: CAWSLDYYEQYF.

This clonotype was found a few times. The J gene is TRBJ1-4, the V gene TRBV6-5; D is unclear. Trimming took 2 bases from V and 5 from J, leaving 6 bases between them. This CDR3 has 13 residues. In germline, CDR1 is MNHEY, CDR2 SVGAGI. Here the CDR3 DNA reads TGTGCCAGCAGTTACAGGCGAAATGAAAAACTGTTTTTT. The encoded protein is CASSYRRNEKLFF.

V gene TRBV6-1 combines with J gene TRBJ2-7; the match to TRBD2 covers 12 bases. Germline V CDR1 and CDR2: MNHNS, SASEGT. J was trimmed by 3 bases and V by 8 bases; bases with no gene match: 2. This CDR3 has 13 residues. The DNA of the CDR3 is TGTGCCAGCGCGACTAGCGGGGGCTACGAGCAGTACTTC. The encoded protein is CASATSGGYEQYF.

This clonotype was seen repeatedly, ten times or more. The chain has TRBV29-1 and TRBJ2-2; 7 bases are a match to TRBD2. V lost 6 bases, J lost 7 bases, and 8 bases stayed unmatched. Germline assignment: CDR1 SQVTM and CDR2 ANQGSEA. This CDR3 is 13 amino acids long. In DNA, the CDR3 is TGCAGCGTCCGGAGCGGGATTGGCGGGGAGCTGTTTTTT. Translated: CSVRSGIGGELFF.

This clonotype came up many times. CDR3: CASSRQGSTNEKLFF. CDR3 nucleotide sequence: TGTGCCAGCAGCAGACAGGGGTCAACTAATGAAAAACTGTTTTTT. V gene TRBV9 combines with J gene TRBJ1-4, with 8 bases fitting TRBD1. The ends lost 4 bases at V and 0 bases at J; junction bases unmatched: 2. The CDR3 sequence is 15 residues long. In germline, CDR1 is SGDLS, CDR2 YYNGEE. Complete variable domain (other parts from reference TRBV9 and TRBJ1-4): DSGVTQTPKHLITATGQRVTLRCSPRSGDLSVYWYQQSLDQGLQFLIQYYNGEERAKGNILERFSAQQFPDLHSELNLSSLELGDSALYFCASSRQGSTNEKLFFGSGTQLSVL.

DNA of the CDR3: TGTGCCAGCAGCCTACAGGGGCCAGGAGCCAAAAACATTCAGTACTTC. Translation: CASSLQGPGAKNIQYF. This rearrangement joins TRBV28 to TRBJ2-4; TRBD1 agrees at 7 bases. This CDR3 is built from 16 residues. The trim removed 6 bases at V and 0 bases at J, leaving 8 bases unmatched. Per germline, CDR1 MDHEN and CDR2 SYDVKM.

This clonotype was seen a handful of times. The J gene is TRBJ2-7, the V gene TRBV4-1; a possible D gene is TRBD2 (5 bases). Germline CDR1 MGHRA, CDR2 YSYEKL. The CDR3 loop spans 15 amino acids. V was clipped by 3 bases and J by 3 bases, with 15 bases between them. CDR3 in amino acids: CASSHQVGDFYEQYF. DNA of the CDR3: TGCGCCAGCAGCCATCAGGTCGGGGATTTCTACGAGCAGTACTTC.